The 16 T cell receptor beta chains below all came from one sample that was sequenced in a study of blood T cell repertoires in COVID-19. Some clones are missing from TCRdb's copy, which holds only in-frame ones; the method was immunoSEQ multiplex PCR. The sample records 140,000 to 150,000 clones, 80% to 85% being singletons. Sequencing was carried out using PBMCs or T cells enriched from blood (not recorded which). These receptor sequences come from a woman aged 50 to 60 who had been exposed to COVID-19.

The rearrangement joins TRBV9 to TRBJ2-1; no clear D gene. The CDR3 is 14 residues long. The V gene lost 4 bases and the J gene lost 8 bases, with 16 bases spanning the gap. From germline, CDR1 is SGDLS and CDR2 YYNGEE. The CDR3 DNA sequence: TGTGCCAGCAGCCCCCGACACCCAGGCGATGAGCAGTTCTTC. Translated, it gives CASSPRHPGDEQFF.

The gene calls are TRBV5-5 and TRBJ2-7, with 9 bases lining up with TRBD1. From germline, CDR1 is SGHKS and CDR2 YYEKEE (reference sequence). V trimming: 5 bases; J trimming: 3 bases; junction bases outside the gene matches: 9. The CDR3 runs to 15 residues. The CDR3 region has the DNA TGTGCCAGCAGTACGAACAGGGGGCCAAGCTACGAGCAGTACTTC. Its protein product is CASSTNRGPSYEQYF.

This clone occurred a few times. The genes are TRBV27 and TRBJ2-5; possibly TRBD2 for D (6 bases). The germline V and J ends were trimmed by 5 bases and 2 bases, with 15 bases remaining between them. The germline V gene encodes CDR1 MNHEY and CDR2 SMNVEV (reference sequence). The CDR3 spans 15 residues. CDR3 coding DNA: TGTGCCAGCAGTCCTATGGGGACTCGTCAAGAGACCCAGTACTTC. This sequence encodes CASSPMGTRQETQYF.

CDR3 region: CASSGWTVESYGYTF. CDR3 coding DNA: TGTGCCAGCAGCGGCTGGACAGTAGAAAGCTATGGCTACACCTTC. This chain joins TRBV9 and TRBJ1-2; a weak D match, TRBD1 (6 bases). V was pared by 3 bases and J by 4 bases, with 16 bases between. The CDR3 covers 15 residues. The V gene's germline CDR1 is SGDLS and CDR2 YYNGEE. Full variable domain (remainder filled in from reference TRBV9 and TRBJ1-2): DSGVTQTPKHLITATGQRVTLRCSPRSGDLSVYWYQQSLDQGLQFLIQYYNGEERAKGNILERFSAQQFPDLHSELNLSSLELGDSALYFCASSGWTVESYGYTFGSGTRLTVV.

This clone was seen only once. The chain is built from TRBV11-2 and TRBJ2-7; 7 bases are shared with TRBD2. J was trimmed by 2 bases and V by 1 base; bases with no gene match: 2. The CDR3 spans 14 residues. Germline V CDR1 and CDR2: SGHAT, FQNNGV. CDR3 bases: TGTGCCAGCAGCTTAGCCGGGAGGACCTACGAGCAGTACTTC. It encodes CASSLAGRTYEQYF.

The V gene is TRBV10-3, the J gene TRBJ2-5; 7 nucleotides align to TRBD2. The CDR3 has 11 amino acids. J gave up 4 bases and V 10 bases, and 3 bases lay outside the gene matches. Germline-derived CDR1 and CDR2 are ENHRY and SYGVKD. CDR3 residues: CATRGGETQYF. The CDR3 DNA sequence: TGTGCCACCCGCGGGGGAGAGACCCAGTACTTC.

The rearrangement uses TRBV3-1 (or the pseudogene TRBV3-2) and TRBJ2-4; possible D gene TRBD1, 7 bases. Trimming left V 2 bases short and J 0 bases short, with 14 bases between. Germline V lookup: CDR1 LGHDT, CDR2 YNNKEL (reference sequence). The CDR3 has 17 residues. The CDR3 is CASSQRRGLLAKNIQYF. CDR3 in DNA: TGTGCCAGCAGCCAAAGGAGGGGGCTTTTAGCCAAAAACATTCAGTACTTC.

This clone was seen once. The gene calls are TRBV27 and TRBJ1-1; 9 bases match TRBD1. Looked up from germline, CDR1 is MNHEY and CDR2 is SMNVEV (reference sequence). The V and J ends lost 5 bases and 5 bases, in that order; junction bases with no gene match: 6. CDR3 length equals 14 residues. The CDR3 spells CASSRNRGLTEAFF. As DNA, the CDR3 is TGTGCCAGCAGTCGAAACAGGGGGCTTACTGAAGCTTTCTTT.

The V call is TRBV24-1, the J call TRBJ2-3, with a possible D match to TRBD1 (5 bases). Trimming took off 5 bases at V and 5 bases at J, with 13 bases between the two ends. The germline CDR1 and CDR2 sequences are KGHDR and SFDVKD. This CDR3 has 14 amino acids. CDR3 protein: CATSGRAEKDTQYF. The CDR3 region has the DNA TGTGCCACCAGTGGCAGGGCTGAGAAAGATACGCAGTATTTT.

This chain joins TRBV6-2 or TRBV6-3 and TRBJ2-7; tentatively, D is TRBD2 (5 bases). Trimming removed 5 bases at V and 5 bases at J, with 16 bases between. The CDR3 is 14 residues long. The germline gives CDR1 MNHEY, CDR2 SVGEGT. The CDR3, as DNA: TGTGCCAGCAGTGCGGCGAGGGAAACCCACGAGCAGTACTTC. The encoded protein is CASSAARETHEQYF.

This rearrangement joins TRBV7-8 to TRBJ2-1, with D possibly matching TRBD2 (5 bases). Germline V gene lookup returns CDR1 SGHVS and CDR2 FQNEAQ. V was trimmed by 5 bases and J by 12 bases, leaving 14 bases between them. CDR3 length: 12 residues. CDR3 protein: CASSQTNWLQFF. The CDR3 DNA follows: TGTGCCAGCAGCCAGACTAACTGGCTGCAGTTCTTC.

The chain couples TRBV7-9 to TRBJ1-4; D gene ambiguous. CDR1 is SEHNR, CDR2 FQNEAQ, per germline (reference sequence). Between the trimmed V and J ends, which lost 6 bases and 4 bases, there was a span of 12 bases. The CDR3 has 14 amino acids. CDR3 coding DNA: TGTGCCAGCAGTACATCCGGGGATAATGAAAAACTGTTTTTT. The encoded protein is CASSTSGDNEKLFF.

The V call is TRBV10-2, the J call TRBJ2-7; TRBD1 agrees at 7 bases. This CDR3 comprises 13 residues. Germline CDR1 reads WSHSY; CDR2 reads SAAADI. V shed 6 bases, J shed 5 bases, and the junction held 7 bases outside the gene matches. CDR3 loop: CASSGDRVDEQYF. DNA of the CDR3: TGCGCCAGCAGCGGCGACAGGGTGGACGAGCAGTACTTC.

V usage is TRBV19 and J usage is TRBJ2-3; the D is unclear. V was cut by 10 bases and J by 4 bases, with 24 bases left in between. The length of the CDR3 is 16 residues. CDR1 and CDR2 (germline): LNHDA, SQIVND (reference sequence). CDR3 sequence reads: CATSLGRGPAPDTQYF. CDR3 nucleotides: TGTGCCACTTCCCTCGGTCGCGGCCCGGCCCCAGATACGCAGTATTTT.

V and J are TRBV2 and TRBJ1-5; the D gene is possibly TRBD1 (5 bases). V was cut by 4 bases and J by 5 bases, with 12 bases left in between. Germline loops: CDR1 SNHLY, CDR2 FYNNEI. The CDR3 loop spans 14 amino acids. The CDR3 reads CASSVGRAYQPQHF. The CDR3 nucleotides are TGTGCCAGCAGTGTCGGCAGGGCTTATCAGCCCCAGCATTTT.

CDR3 amino acids: CASSAPTGVGYEQYF. As DNA, the CDR3 is TGCGCCAGCAGCGCCCCTACGGGGGTGGGATACGAGCAGTACTTC. The chain joins TRBV5-1 to TRBJ2-7; D is perhaps TRBD2 (6 bases). Trimming removed 4 bases from V and 4 bases from J, with 18 bases in between. The V gene's germline CDR1 is SGHRS and CDR2 YFSETQ. The CDR3 sequence is 15 residues long.